This T cell receptor (beta chain) originates from a study of radiation and T cells in renal cell carcinoma. The treatment here: 15 Gy SBRT to primary tumor, nephrectomy 4 weeks later. Sequencing was performed with immunoSEQ multiplex PCR; in TCRdb, only in-frame clones are kept and a portion is missing. Of under 20,000 clones listed, less than 65% were seen once; the top ten hold roughly an eighth. V lost 3 bases to trimming and J lost 1 base, with 6 bases between them. The CDR3 contains 13 residues. Germline V gene data show CDR1 as MNHEY and CDR2 as SMNVEV (reference sequence). This clone was counted a single time.

This receptor was identified in an older woman with renal cell carcinoma. Source: tumor tissue, taken from a patient whose treatment included radiotherapy and nephrectomy. This chain uses TRBV27 with TRBJ1-2; D is unclear. DNA for the CDR3: TGTGCCAGCAGTTTTGACGGTAACTATGGCTACACCTTC. Residues: CASSFDGNYGYTF.